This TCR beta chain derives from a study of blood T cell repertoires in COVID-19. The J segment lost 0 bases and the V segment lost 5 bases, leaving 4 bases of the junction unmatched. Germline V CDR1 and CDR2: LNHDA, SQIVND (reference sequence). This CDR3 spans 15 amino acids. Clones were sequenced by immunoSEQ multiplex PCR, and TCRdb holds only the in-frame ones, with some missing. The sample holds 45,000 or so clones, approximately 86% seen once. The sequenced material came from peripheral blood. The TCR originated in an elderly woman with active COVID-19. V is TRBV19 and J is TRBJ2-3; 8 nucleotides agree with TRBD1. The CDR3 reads CASSPWDRSTDTQYF. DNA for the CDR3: TGTGCCAGTAGTCCCTGGGACAGGAGCACAGATACGCAGTATTTT.